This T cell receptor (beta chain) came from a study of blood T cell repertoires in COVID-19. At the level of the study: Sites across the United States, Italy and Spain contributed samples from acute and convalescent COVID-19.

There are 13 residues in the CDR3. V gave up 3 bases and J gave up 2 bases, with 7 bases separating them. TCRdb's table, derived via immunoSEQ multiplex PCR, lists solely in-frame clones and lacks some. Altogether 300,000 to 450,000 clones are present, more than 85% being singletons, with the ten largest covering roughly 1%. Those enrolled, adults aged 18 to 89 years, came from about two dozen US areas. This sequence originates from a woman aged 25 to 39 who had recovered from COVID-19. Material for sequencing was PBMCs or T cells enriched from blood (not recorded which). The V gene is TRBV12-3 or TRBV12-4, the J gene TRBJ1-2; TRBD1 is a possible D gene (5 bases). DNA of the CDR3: TGTGCCAGCAGTTTCAGGACAAACTATGGCTACACCTTC. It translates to CASSFRTNYGYTF.